This T cell receptor beta chain was identified during a study of beta chain features in type 1 diabetes. CDR1 SGHTA and CDR2 FQGTGA come from the germline V gene. V shed 1 base and J shed 7 bases, with 14 bases lying between them. The length of the CDR3 is 15 residues. General study results and limits: Shortening that was moderate but significant affected the TCRB CDR3s of Type 1 diabetes patients in all four CD4+ subsets. VDJ junctions in type 1 diabetes patients carried more deletions and fewer insertions.

As every portion of the isolated RNA was reverse transcribed, the sequencing read expressed TCRB transcripts. This table comes from immunoSEQ multiplex PCR, and its TCRdb copy is limited to in-frame clones, with some not included. Here the sample spans 150,000 to 200,000 clones, approximately 8.7% being singletons. This clone was recorded a few times. Its antigen is unidentified. The source material was central memory CD4+ T cells from blood. The gene calls are TRBV7-3 and TRBJ2-1, with a possible D match to TRBD1 (6 bases). This TCR was recovered from a woman aged 25 to 39 with type 1 diabetes. This CDR3 is CASSLILTGLNEQFF. For the CDR3, the DNA is TGTGCCAGCAGCTTAATCTTAACAGGGTTGAATGAGCAGTTCTTC.